These 2 T cell receptor beta chains came from one sample sequenced in a study of OX40 agonist ivuxolimab in advanced cancers. The protocol used for the library was the immunoSEQ multiplex PCR assay. TCRdb's version of the immuneACCESS table is confined to in-frame rearrangements and falls short of the full clone set. An unresolved V gene accounts for under half of the shortfall where checked; the remainder is of unknown origin. The sample records tens of thousands of clones, roughly 84% of which are singletons. Less than 0.85% of the sample goes to the ten largest clones. This sample comprised CD4+ or CD8+ T cells sorted from blood, obtained in a trial of the OX40 agonist ivuxolimab. The receptors shown here come from an adult with an advanced solid tumor such as melanoma, head and neck, liver or kidney cancer.

This chain joins TRBV7-9 and TRBJ1-4; 7 bases line up with TRBD1. The length of the CDR3 is 15 residues. Trimming at V came to 1 base and at J to 7 bases, leaving 6 bases not matched to a gene. The germline V gene encodes CDR1 SEHNR and CDR2 FQNEAQ (reference sequence). The CDR3 DNA is TGTGCCAGCAGCTTAGGTACAGGGGTGACTGAAAAACTGTTTTTT. The encoded protein is CASSLGTGVTEKLFF.

This sequence joins TRBV5-6 and TRBJ2-4; D is possibly TRBD2 (5 bases). V lost 2 bases and J lost 0, with 21 bases in between. Germline CDR1 SGHDT, CDR2 YYEEEE. There are 19 residues in the CDR3. The CDR3 coding sequence is TGTGCCAGCAGCTTCCGGACGGGGAAAGGAACCCAAGCCAAAAACATTCAGTACTTC. This sequence encodes CASSFRTGKGTQAKNIQYF.